This TCR beta chain is drawn from a study of T cell responses to AZD1222 COVID-19 vaccine. Study outcomes and limitations: At study baseline, merely five or six AZD1222 recipients were seropositive. Breadth and depth of Spike-specific TCRs rose after two AZD1222 doses. Without day 14 samples, only post-peak T cell repertoires were studied.

The germline V gene has CDR1 KGHSH and CDR2 LQKENI. CDR3 length: 15 amino acids. Trimming pared 4 bases from V and 0 bases from J, leaving 11 bases between. A few counts support this clone. Its antigen is as yet unknown. The repertoire was sequenced with immunoSEQ multiplex PCR; TCRdb's copy has only in-frame clones and lacks some. The sample comprises about 99,000 clones, 75% to 95% of which are singletons, and less than 55% rests with the top ten. This sequence was found in an adult in good health. The sample here was peripheral blood, taken on day 0 of AZD1222 vaccination. The chain combines TRBV18 with TRBJ2-3; the D gene could be TRBD1 or TRBD2 (5 bases each). CDR3 coding DNA: TGTGCCAGCTCACGAGGGGTTTCTAGCACAGATACGCAGTATTTT. Amino acid sequence: CASSRGVSSTDTQYF.